Each of the 15 T cell receptor beta chains below was sequenced from the same sample in a study of tissue T cells after allogeneic stem cell transplantation. The assay was immunoSEQ multiplex PCR, and TCRdb's table has in-frame clones only and misses some. The sample shows 9,500 or so clones, 44% of them seen only once. Time point denoted: mouse harvest day 7 after allogeneic transplant. Tail vein injection delivered 10^7 T-cell-depleted bone marrow cells and 10^6 splenic CD5+ T cells. The sample taken for sequencing was skin. The origin of the receptors is a female BALB/c mouse given C57BL/6 T cells with graft-versus-host disease after an allogeneic hematopoietic cell transplant.

With respect to this clone: Gene names are the mouse ones. The read ends 1 residue before the CDR3 terminus; that terminus is restored from the germline J gene. This chain links TRBV23 with TRBJ2-5; TRBD1 is the table's D call, not checked against the DNA. CDR1 is KGHTA, CDR2 FQNQQP, per germline. This CDR3 contains 15 residues. The sequenced part of the CDR3 DNA is TGCTCCAGCAGTCAATCACGGACAGACCAAGACACCCAGTAC. Its protein is CSSSQSRTDQDTQY. The CDR3, in full, reads CSSSQSRTDQDTQYF. Full variable domain (remainder filled in from reference TRBV23 and TRBJ2-5): DAAVTQKPRYLIKMKGQEAEMKCIPEKGHTAVFWYQQKQSKELKFLIYFQNQQPLDQIDMVKERFSAVCPSSSLCSLGIRTCEAEDSALYLCSSSQSRTDQDTQYFGPGTRLLVL.

Note on this clone: The genes and germline here are from mouse. Read data end 1 residue before the CDR3 end; the end is taken from the germline J gene. This chain links TRBV13-3 with TRBJ2-1; 11 bases agree with TRBD2. The CDR3 extends over 16 amino acids. The trim removed 2 bases at V and 3 bases at J, leaving 4 bases unmatched. Germline V CDR1 and CDR2: NNHDY, SYVADS. CDR3 protein: CASSDGTGGIYAEQFF. CDR3 DNA, as far as it was read: TGTGCCAGCAGTGACGGGACTGGGGGCATCTATGCTGAGCAGTTC.

Turning to this clone: Gene names follow the mouse nomenclature. The read ends 1 residue before the CDR3 terminus; that terminus is restored from the germline J gene. This chain uses TRBV3 with TRBJ2-4; no definite D call. V shed 2 bases and J shed 3 bases, with 6 bases lying between them. Per the germline V gene, CDR1 is SNHLY and CDR2 is FYNGKV (reference sequence). The CDR3 contains 13 residues. The DNA read from the CDR3 is TGTGCCAGCAGCTTACGGGAACAAAACACCTTGTAC. It encodes CASSLREQNTLY. The whole CDR3 reads CASSLREQNTLYF.

This clone was recorded once. The gene names given are mouse names. The sequence runs out 1 residue before the end of the CDR3; the remainder is reconstructed from the germline J gene. The chain is built from TRBV26 and TRBJ1-6; D gene unclear. TRBJ1-6 is treated as an ORF (open reading frame) with a function not yet certain. There are 12 residues in the CDR3. The germline CDR1 and CDR2 sequences are KGHPV and FQNQEV (reference sequence). Trimming left V 6 bases short and J 7 bases short, with 7 bases between. CDR3: CASSAGNSPLYF. The CDR3 DNA, read in part, is TGTGCCAGCAGCGCGGGAAATTCGCCCCTCTAC.

This clone appeared a single time. Here the gene names and germline are mouse. The DNA read from the CDR3 is TGTGCCAGCAGGGTACAGGGCTCTGGAAATACGCTCTAT. As protein: CASRVQGSGNTLY. The CDR3 in its entirety is CASRVQGSGNTLYF. The rearrangement joins TRBV3 to TRBJ1-3; D might be TRBD1 (6 bases). Read sequence stops 1 residue before the CDR3 end, and the germline J gene provides the missing end. The CDR3 is made up of 14 amino acids. Trimming stripped 6 bases from V and 1 base from J, with 10 bases between. Per germline, CDR1 SNHLY and CDR2 FYNGKV (reference sequence).

Notes on this clone: Mouse names are used for the genes. The read ends 1 residue early relative to the CDR3; the germline J gene fills the gap. The chain employs TRBV26 and TRBJ1-1; 7 bases map to TRBD1. This CDR3 has 12 residues. J was trimmed by 6 bases and V by 5 bases; bases with no gene match: 3. CDR1 is KGHPV, CDR2 FQNQEV, per germline (reference sequence). Partial CDR3 DNA: TGTGCCAGCAGTTACAGGGGTCCAGAAGTCTTC. Its translation: CASSYRGPEVF. The entire CDR3 sequence reads CASSYRGPEVFF.

Worth noting for this clone: Mouse gene names apply. CDR3 bases read: TGTGCCAGCAGTCGAGACACAAACGAAAGATTATTT. Translated, it gives CASSRDTNERLF. The entire CDR3 protein is CASSRDTNERLFF. V is TRBV26 and J is TRBJ1-4; D unresolved. The CDR3 extends 1 residue past the end of the read, so its final part is completed from the germline J gene. CDR1 and CDR2 (germline): KGHPV, FQNQEV (reference sequence). The CDR3 runs to 13 residues. V was clipped by 4 bases and J by 5 bases, with 8 bases between them.

This clone was observed a handful of times. Gene names refer to mouse genes. The read ends 1 residue shy of where the CDR3 ends; the end is completed using the germline J gene. The chain uses TRBV5 and TRBJ2-7; D is ambiguous. The CDR3 contains 13 residues. V lost 1 base to trimming and J lost 4 bases, with 8 bases between them. The germline CDR1 and CDR2 sequences are LGHNA and YNLKQL (reference sequence). CDR3 loop: CASSQVDNYEQYF. CDR3 bases read: TGTGCCAGCAGCCAAGTCGACAATTATGAACAGTAC.

This clone rates as medium-sized. Genes and germline come from the mouse. The sequenced fragment ends 1 residue before the CDR3 boundary, so the rest is inferred from the germline J gene. The rearrangement joins TRBV19 to TRBJ2-7, with D unclear. CDR3 length equals 12 residues. Germline loops: CDR1 FNHDT, CDR2 SITEND (reference sequence). V lost 6 bases, J lost 0 bases, and 7 bases lay in between. Partial CDR3 DNA: TGTGCCAGCAAGGCGAGCTCCTATGAACAGTAC. It specifies CASKASSYEQY. The full-length CDR3 reads as CASKASSYEQYF.

Points on this clone: Gene names and germline match the mouse. The sequence runs out 1 residue before the end of the CDR3; the remainder is reconstructed from the germline J gene. The V gene is TRBV26, the J gene TRBJ2-3, with a tentative D call TRBD2 (7 bases). CDR3 length: 14 residues. CDR1 and CDR2 from the germline V gene are KGHPV and FQNQEV (reference sequence). Trimming removed 2 bases from V and 1 base from J, with 7 bases in between. The chain's CDR3 is CASSLGGRAETLYF. The covered CDR3 bases are TGTGCCAGCAGTCTGGGGGGGCGTGCAGAAACGCTGTAT.

In the case of this clone: The gene names given are mouse names. The CDR3 is cut off 1 residue early in the read; its end comes from the germline J gene. The chain is built from TRBV23 and TRBJ2-3. Germline CDR1 is KGHTA and CDR2 is FQNQQP. CDR3 length equals 13 residues. The CDR3 loop reads CSSSQGTAETLYF. The CDR3 DNA, read in part, is TGCTCCAGCAGTCAAGGGACTGCAGAAACGCTGTAT.

This clone was found a few times. Gene names and germline refer to mouse. The CDR3 end falls 1 residue outside the read, so it is completed with the germline J gene. This sequence joins TRBV13-3 and TRBJ2-1; no clear D gene. Trimming took 5 bases from V and 0 from J, leaving 6 bases between them. The CDR3 is 13 amino acids. Per germline, CDR1 NNHDY and CDR2 SYVADS. CDR3 DNA, as far as it was read: TGTGCCAGCAGGGGCGATAACTATGCTGAGCAGTTC. Its protein product is CASRGDNYAEQF. The entire CDR3 protein reads CASRGDNYAEQFF.

This clone was counted between two and nine times. The listed genes are named as in mouse. Read data end 1 residue before the CDR3 end; the end is taken from the germline J gene. V is TRBV2 and J is TRBJ2-2, with D hard to call. The CDR3 is 15 residues long. Germline V gene lookup returns CDR1 LGHNA and CDR2 YSYQKL. V lost 0 bases and J lost 2, with 7 bases in between. CDR3 sequence reads: CASSQDGVNTGQLYF. Incomplete CDR3 DNA: TGTGCCAGCAGCCAAGACGGGGTTAACACCGGGCAGCTCTAC.

Note on this clone: Mouse names are used for the genes. The read terminates 1 residue before the CDR3 end, so the remaining end is supplied by the germline J gene. V is TRBV3 and J is TRBJ2-5; D call uncertain. CDR3 length equals 12 residues. Germline loops: CDR1 SNHLY, CDR2 FYNGKV (reference sequence). The ends were cut back, 1 base at V and 2 bases at J, with 1 base in the middle. This chain's CDR3 is CASSLVQDTQYF. The DNA read from the CDR3 is TGTGCCAGCAGCTTAGTCCAAGACACCCAGTAC. Combining the CDR3 with reference TRBV3 and TRBJ2-5 gives the whole variable domain GPKVLQIPSHQIIDMGQMVTLNCDPVSNHLYFYWYKQILGQQMEFLVNFYNGKVMEKSKLFKDQFSVERPDGSYFTLKIQPTALEDSAVYFCASSLVQDTQYFGPGTRLLVL.

Of note for this clone: Genes and germline are mouse. The observed sequence ends 1 residue before the CDR3 terminus, with the missing tail filled in from the germline J gene. The rearrangement uses TRBV26 and TRBJ2-3; D gene uncertain. The CDR3 contains 14 residues. Germline V gives CDR1 KGHPV, CDR2 FQNQEV (reference sequence). Trimming took 2 bases from V and 0 from J, leaving 6 bases between them. CDR3 DNA, as far as it was read: TGTGCCAGCAGTCTGACACCTAGTGCAGAAACGCTGTAT. Translating gives CASSLTPSAETLY. The whole CDR3 protein reads CASSLTPSAETLYF.